This T cell receptor beta chain derives from a study of blood T cell repertoires in COVID-19. The data were produced by immunoSEQ multiplex PCR, yet TCRdb's version contains in-frame clones alone and is incomplete. The data contain hundreds of thousands of clones, around 87% of them seen just once; the ten biggest clones take up around 1.9%. The CDR3 length is 16 residues. Germline V gene sequence: CDR1 SGHNT, CDR2 YYREEE (reference sequence). V shed 0 bases, J shed 5 bases, and the junction held 8 bases outside the gene matches. This clone was counted a single time. The chain uses TRBV5-4 and TRBJ2-5, with TRBD2 matching 9 bases. This clonotype was obtained from a man aged 35 to 55 in a cohort exposed to, infected with or recovered from COVID-19 (not recorded which). Sequencing was performed on PBMCs or T cells enriched from blood (not recorded which). CDR3 bases: TGTGCCAGCAGCTTGGCTGCGGGAGGGCTCCAGGAGACCCAGTACTTC. The encoded protein is CASSLAAGGLQETQYF.